These T cell receptor beta chains were read from a single sample in a study of blood T cell repertoires in COVID-19. The assay was immunoSEQ multiplex PCR, and TCRdb's table has in-frame clones only and misses some. Here the sample spans roughly 190,000 clones, 82% being singletons. What was sequenced was peripheral blood. The receptors here all came from a woman aged 55-69 years with COVID-19, enrolled during active disease. Both conserved end residues are part of each CDR3. D genes are given only for firm matches. The listing skips clone size in some rows; elsewhere it reads once, few, many or a size class.

>-|TRBJ1-2|TRBV19|-
CASSISPTVNYGYTF
TGTGCCAGTAGTATATCCCCGACAGTTAACTATGGCTACACCTTC
>-|TRBJ2-3|TRBV7-6|TRBD1
CASSLARVTGGTQYF
TGTGCCAGCAGCTTAGCTAGGGTCACAGGGGGTACGCAGTATTTT
>-|TRBJ2-2|TRBV7-8|-
CASSQRAGANTGELFF
TGTGCCAGCAGCCAGAGGGCAGGGGCGAACACCGGGGAGCTGTTTTTT
>-|TRBJ2-3|TRBV29-1|-
CSALPTSTDTQYF
TGCAGCGCTCTCCCTACCAGCACAGATACGCAGTATTTT
>-|TRBJ1-2|TRBV19|-
CASRGGTTLYGYTF
TGTGCCAGTAGGGGGGGGACGACTTTGTATGGCTACACCTTC
>-|TRBJ2-7|TRBV19|-
CASSDQGHVSYEQYF
TGTGCCAGTAGTGATCAGGGGCATGTGTCCTACGAGCAGTACTTC
>-|TRBJ1-5|TRBV19|-
CASSIGEYSNQPQHF
TGTGCCAGTAGTATCGGAGAGTATAGCAATCAGCCCCAGCATTTT
>-|TRBJ1-2|TRBV5-1|-
CASSPGGSTLGYTF
TGCGCCAGCAGCCCGGGCGGGTCCACCCTTGGCTACACCTTC
>-|TRBJ1-1|TRBV19|-
CASIRVVGGTEAFF
TGTGCCAGCATTCGGGTCGTCGGGGGGACTGAAGCTTTCTTT
>once|TRBJ1-6|TRBV28|-
CASSPELFTGRNSPLHF
TGTGCCAGCAGCCCCGAACTTTTTACAGGGCGTAATTCACCCCTCCACTTT
>-|TRBJ2-1|TRBV5-4|-
CASSARSDEQFF
TGTGCCAGCAGCGCTAGGAGTGATGAGCAGTTCTTC
>-|TRBJ2-1|TRBV28|TRBD2
CASSSISGTENEQFF
TGTGCCAGCAGTTCTATAAGCGGGACGGAGAATGAGCAGTTCTTC
>-|TRBJ1-6|TRBV15|-
CATSREGAYNSPLHF
TGTGCCACCAGCAGAGAGGGGGCTTATAATTCACCCCTCCACTTT
>-|TRBJ2-2|TRBV28|TRBD1
CASSLGGTGMTGELFF
TGTGCCAGCAGTTTAGGTGGGACAGGGATGACCGGGGAGCTGTTTTTT
>once|TRBJ1-2|TRBV6-2/TRBV6-3|-
CASSYQGRRGYTF
TGTGCCAGCAGTTATCAGGGTCGGCGCGGCTACACCTTC
>-|TRBJ1-2|TRBV30|-
CAWSWKGANYGYTF
TGTGCCTGGAGTTGGAAGGGGGCTAACTATGGCTACACCTTC
>once|TRBJ2-3|TRBV7-6|TRBD2
CASSLLAGNADTQYF
TGTGCCAGCAGCTTACTAGCGGGGAATGCAGATACGCAGTATTTT
>-|TRBJ1-2|TRBV3-1/TRBV3-2|-
CASSQDQGFDYGYTF
TGTGCCAGCAGCCAAGACCAGGGGTTCGACTATGGCTACACCTTC
>once|TRBJ2-1|TRBV7-7|-
CASSFIQGHEQFF
TGTGCTAGCAGCTTTATTCAGGGCCATGAGCAGTTCTTC
>once|TRBJ2-2|TRBV3-1/TRBV3-2|-
CASSQVLQSATGELFF
TGTGCCAGCAGCCAAGTTCTCCAGAGCGCCACCGGGGAGCTGTTTTTT
>-|TRBJ2-5|TRBV19|-
CASSRGQDRTQYF
TGTGCCAGTAGTCGAGGGCAGGATAGGACCCAGTACTTC
>-|TRBJ2-5|TRBV3-1/TRBV3-2|-
CASSQENSQETQYF
TGTGCCAGCAGCCAAGAAAACAGCCAAGAGACCCAGTACTTC
>few|TRBJ2-3|TRBV28|-
CASSLAVRGQDTQYF
TGTGCCAGCAGCCTAGCCGTCCGGGGTCAAGATACGCAGTATTTT